This TCR beta chain comes out of a study of T cell repertoires in cytomegalovirus infection. Across the whole study: It was recently identified HLA-C-restricted and well-studied HLA-B-restricted CMV epitopes that the study used. Indications came from public TCR beta signatures; they pointed to CMV infection and to a matching HLA type.

The CDR3 has 16 residues. Trimming pared 2 bases from V and 3 bases from J, leaving 17 bases between. From germline, CDR1 is ENHRY and CDR2 SYGVKD. This clonotype was seen more than once but under ten times. Its antigen remains unidentified. Overall study results and limits: Cumulative frequency (of public TCR beta family members) identified carriers of CMV plus the relevant HLA.

MiXCR was run by TCRdb on the reads, yielding one entry per CDR3 protein. The sample has 110,000 to 150,000 distinct CDR3 sequences, over 30% seen once. This specimen consisted of CD8+ T cells from cultured PBMCs, obtained from culture after CMV antigen stimulation. This chain connects TRBV10-3 to TRBJ2-7, with D perhaps matching TRBD2 (5 bases). The sequence was obtained from a human donor in good health (CMV status not recorded). Some clones in this sample may be carry-over from other donors' samples. CDR3: CAISENTMRADYEQYF. CDR3 nucleotides: TGTGCCATCAGTGAGAATACGATGCGGGCGGACTACGAGCAGTACTTC.